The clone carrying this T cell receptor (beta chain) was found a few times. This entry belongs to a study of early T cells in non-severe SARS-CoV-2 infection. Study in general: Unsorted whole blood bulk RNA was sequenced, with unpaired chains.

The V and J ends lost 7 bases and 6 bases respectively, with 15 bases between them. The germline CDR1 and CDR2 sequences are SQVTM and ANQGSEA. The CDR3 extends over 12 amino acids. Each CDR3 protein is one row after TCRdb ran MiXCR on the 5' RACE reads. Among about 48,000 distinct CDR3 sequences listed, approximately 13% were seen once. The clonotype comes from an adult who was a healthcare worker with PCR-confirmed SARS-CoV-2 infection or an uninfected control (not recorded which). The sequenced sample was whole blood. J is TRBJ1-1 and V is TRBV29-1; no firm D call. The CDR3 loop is CSAGQWEAEAFF. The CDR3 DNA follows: TGCAGCGCTGGGCAATGGGAGGCTGAAGCTTTCTTT.